These 8 T cell receptor beta chains came from one sample sequenced in a study of blood T cell repertoires in COVID-19. TCRdb keeps only in-frame clones here, not all; method: immunoSEQ multiplex PCR. The sample lists around 250,000 clones, approximately 87% seen once, with 6.2% in the top ten. The sequencing input was peripheral blood. The source of these receptors is a man in his sixties with acute or convalescent COVID-19.

The rearrangement uses TRBV12-3 or TRBV12-4 and TRBJ2-7; weak D call: TRBD1 (6 bases). The CDR3 length is 12 residues. V lost 3 bases and J 5 bases, leaving 8 bases between the germline ends. CDR3 residues: CASSLTGDEQYF. CDR3 in DNA: TGTGCCAGCAGTTTGACAGGAGACGAGCAGTACTTC.

This clone was observed a handful of times. The V and J genes are TRBV19 and TRBJ1-4; D is ambiguous. There are 16 residues in the CDR3. V was pared by 1 base and J by 0 bases, with 9 bases between. Germline CDR1 LNHDA, CDR2 SQIVND (reference sequence). As DNA, the CDR3 is TGTGCCAGTAGTATAGCTTACAGCCCAACTAATGAAAAACTGTTTTTT. Protein sequence: CASSIAYSPTNEKLFF.

The V gene is TRBV25-1, the J gene TRBJ2-2; 10 bases agree with TRBD1. The germline CDR1 and CDR2 sequences are MGHDK and SYGVNS. The CDR3 length is 16 residues. V dropped 4 bases and J dropped 3; count of bases not matched to a gene: 5. This CDR3 reads CASSGVTGGYTGELFF. DNA for the CDR3: TGTGCCAGCAGTGGGGTGACAGGGGGCTACACCGGGGAGCTGTTTTTT. The whole variable domain, filled in from reference TRBV25-1 and TRBJ2-2, reads EADIYQTPRYLVIGTGKKITLECSQTMGHDKMYWYQQDPGMELHLIHYSYGVNSTEKGDLSSESTVSRIRTEHFPLTLESARPSHTSQYLCASSGVTGGYTGELFFGEGSRLTVL.

The J gene is TRBJ2-7, the V gene TRBV4-1; 10 nucleotides agree with TRBD2. This CDR3 spans 18 amino acids. Germline V gene lookup returns CDR1 MGHRA and CDR2 YSYEKL. V lost 4 bases and J lost 6; bases outside the gene matches: 18. Here the CDR3 DNA reads TGCGCCAGCAGCCGCGAAGCGGGAGGGCCGGGCTCTCGCGGCGAGCAGTACTTC. This gives the protein CASSREAGGPGSRGEQYF.

The chain links TRBV14 to TRBJ1-1, with a possible D match to TRBD1 (5 bases). The CDR3 is 15 amino acids. Germline assignment: CDR1 SGHDN and CDR2 FVKESK. V lost 4 bases, J lost 2 bases, and 14 bases lay in between. CDR3: CASSPHRQLNTEAFF. The CDR3 DNA reads TGTGCCAGCAGCCCGCACAGGCAACTAAACACTGAAGCTTTCTTT.

For this clone: The identical CDR3 is also encoded by other nucleotide sequences in the sample. This chain uses TRBV29-1 with TRBJ1-5, with D possibly TRBD1 on 6 matching bases. Germline loops: CDR1 SQVTM, CDR2 ANQGSEA. V was clipped by 4 bases and J by 6 bases, with 13 bases between them. The CDR3 totals 13 residues. This chain's CDR3 is CSVVGGEGQPQHF. The CDR3 coding sequence is TGCAGCGTTGTAGGGGGAGAGGGTCAGCCCCAGCATTTT.

The chain employs TRBV7-2 and TRBJ2-3, with D tentatively TRBD1 (5 bases). Germline V lookup: CDR1 SGHTA, CDR2 FQGNSA. The CDR3 extends over 15 amino acids. Trimming took 1 base from V and 8 from J, leaving 16 bases between them. The CDR3: CASSLDRTIQVTQYF. The CDR3 DNA follows: TGTGCCAGCAGCTTAGACAGGACGATTCAGGTTACGCAGTATTTT.

This clone was observed a single time. CDR3 in amino acids: CASSLQGGNTEAFF. CDR3 nucleotides: TGTGCCAGCAGCTTGCAGGGAGGGAACACTGAAGCTTTCTTT. The chain links TRBV7-9 to TRBJ1-1, with D possibly matching TRBD1 (5 bases). Germline CDR1 reads SEHNR; CDR2 reads FQNEAQ (reference sequence). V lost 3 bases, J lost 1 base, and 9 bases lay in between. CDR3 length equals 14 residues.